The next 5 T cell receptor beta chains were all read from a single sample in a study of OX40 agonist ivuxolimab in advanced cancers. Data came from immunoSEQ multiplex PCR; TCRdb stores just in-frame clones and leaves some out. The sample holds roughly 51,000 clones, 88% seen once. The sample consisted of CD4+ or CD8+ T cells sorted from blood, taken in a trial of the OX40 agonist ivuxolimab. The receptors come from an adult with an advanced solid tumor such as melanoma, head and neck, liver or kidney cancer.

This clone was counted between two and nine times. V and J are TRBV7-9 and TRBJ2-2; the match to TRBD1 covers 9 bases. V was clipped by 6 bases and J by 4 bases; unmatched bases: 6. This CDR3 contains 15 residues. The germline CDR1 and CDR2 sequences are SEHNR and FQNEAQ (reference sequence). The CDR3: CASRPGTGSTGELFF. The DNA of the CDR3 is TGTGCCAGCAGGCCAGGGACAGGGAGCACCGGGGAGCTGTTTTTT. Full variable domain (rest looked up from reference TRBV7-9 and TRBJ2-2): DTGVSQNPRHKITKRGQNVTFRCDPISEHNRLYWYRQTLGQGPEFLTYFQNEAQLEKSRLLSDRFSAERPKGSFSTLEIQRTEQGDSAMYLCASRPGTGSTGELFFGEGSRLTVL.

J is TRBJ2-1 and V is TRBV11-2; TRBD2 matches at 8 bases. The CDR3 is made up of 16 amino acids. Germline values: CDR1 SGHAT, CDR2 FQNNGV. Unmatched junction bases numbered 13, after V lost 5 bases and J lost 7 bases. The CDR3 reads CASSRQLAGPLNEQFF. The CDR3 DNA reads TGTGCCAGCAGCCGACAGTTAGCGGGACCCTTAAATGAGCAGTTCTTC.

This clone was observed once. CDR3 DNA: TGCGCCACCGGCGGGGGGGAATTATCTGGGGCCAACGTCCTGACTTTC. Its translation is CATGGGELSGANVLTF. J is TRBJ2-6 and V is TRBV10-2, with 9 bases identical to TRBD2. Germline values: CDR1 WSHSY, CDR2 SAAADI. The CDR3 extends over 16 amino acids. V was clipped by 10 bases and J by 1 base; unmatched bases: 8.

The chain recombines TRBV25-1 with TRBJ2-2; D might be TRBD1 (5 bases). V was clipped by 4 bases and J by 4 bases, with 10 bases between them. The germline V gene has CDR1 MGHDK and CDR2 SYGVNS. The CDR3 consists of 14 residues. The CDR3 DNA is TGTGCCAGCAGTGGTAAGGGGTTCACCGGGGAGCTGTTTTTT. Translation: CASSGKGFTGELFF.

J is TRBJ1-5 and V is TRBV28, with a weak D call TRBD1 (5 bases). V was trimmed by 0 bases and J by 4 bases, leaving 10 bases between them. The V gene's germline CDR1 is MDHEN and CDR2 SYDVKM. The CDR3 totals 15 residues. CDR3 DNA: TGTGCCAGCAGTTTATGGAGACAGCTGAATCAGCCCCAGCATTTT. Its protein is CASSLWRQLNQPQHF.